The clone carrying this T cell receptor (beta chain) was seen ten or more times. What it recognizes is unknown. A CD8+CD4-CCR7+CD45RA+ phenotype served as the sorting definition for naive CD8 T cells. CDR3 size: 16 residues. Trimming stripped 2 bases from V and 2 bases from J, with 13 bases between. In germline, CDR1 is MNHEY, CDR2 SMNVEV (reference sequence). The entry originates in a study of molecular identifiers for immune sequencing clone quantification. Study results and caveats: Among effectors, clones above 20 RNA copies held over 98% of molecules; among naive cells, under 1%.

Bulk libraries came from a prior protocol with listed TCR primers. TCRdb independently ran MiXCR on the PCR reads; one entry per CDR3 protein. Among 50,000 to 75,000 distinct CDR3 sequences listed, under 20% were seen once. The material sequenced was naive CD8+ T cells from blood, with Jurkat cell RNA spiked in. Subset meaning: FACS-sorted CD8+CD4-CCR7+CD45RA+ naive T cells. This sequence originates from a human donor in good health. Some libraries in this study had Jurkat cell RNA spiked in. The V and J genes are TRBV27 and TRBJ1-5, with D unresolved. CDR3 protein: CASSLRGSVGNQPQHF. The CDR3 nucleotides are TGTGCCAGCAGTTTAAGAGGATCAGTTGGCAATCAGCCCCAGCATTTT.